The present TCR beta chain was sequenced within a study of blood T cell repertoires in COVID-19. Study-level information: Researchers got acute and convalescent COVID-19 samples from the United States, Italy and Spain. Sources were T cells, B-cell-depleted T cells, or PBMCs; the material itself was cDNA or gDNA.

CDR3 length: 17 residues. In germline, CDR1 is MDHEN, CDR2 SYDVKM. J was trimmed by 4 bases and V by 5 bases; bases with no gene match: 17. Per the authors' pipeline: Amplification of reference gene primers provided the estimated nucleated cell counts. Profiling relied on immunoSEQ multiplex PCR, and the TCRdb table lists in-frame clones only, not all of them. The DNA was the basis for D and trimming; V, J and clone size are from that table. The sample records 90,000 to 110,000 clones, 81% being singletons. The chain has TRBV28 and TRBJ2-7, with 7 nucleotides matching TRBD1. This TCR derives from a man aged 80 or over with acute or convalescent COVID-19. The specimen was peripheral blood. The CDR3 bases are TGTGCCAGCAGTCCCTATCTTCCAGGGGGTGTTCGATACGAGCAGTACTTC. Translated: CASSPYLPGGVRYEQYF.